Here is one T cell receptor (beta chain) with its context. What it binds is not known. This PCR relied on a set of 60 Vbeta primers and 13 Jbeta primers. Method: immunoSEQ multiplex PCR; TCRdb's copy keeps in-frame clones and lacks some. The repertoire consists of 190,000 or so clones, with 75% to 90% occurring once and the leading ten covering under 0.8%. This sample is drawn from a study of cytomegalovirus exposure and HLA in healthy donors. The study, taken as a whole, reports: Relative to the approximately 700-donor mean, N-insertions were reportedly fewer in an Asian-associated ancestry cluster in a later analysis. In a later analysis, V- and J-gene trimming of beta chains associated with a DCLRE1C missense variant, replicated independently. In all likelihood, a cluster of highly shared sequence variants was a sequencing artifact. The authors enumerated around 150 TCR beta chains as linked to cytomegalovirus.

Germline values: CDR1 SNHLY, CDR2 FYNNEI. V shed 3 bases and J 3 bases; nucleotides not matched to a gene: 5. This CDR3 region has 15 residues. Sequenced input: PBMCs. The receptor was isolated from a boy between 10 and 17 years old in good health and CMV-seronegative. The rearrangement joins TRBV2 to TRBJ2-1; 7 bases are shared with TRBD1. The chain's CDR3 is CASSDRTGIYNEQFF. The CDR3 coding sequence is TGTGCCAGCAGTGATAGGACAGGAATCTACAATGAGCAGTTCTTC.